These T cell receptor beta chains were read from a single sample in a study of CD8+ T cells in alopecia areata. Clones were read by immunoSEQ multiplex PCR, and TCRdb kept only the in-frame ones, dropping some. This table holds approximately 220,000 clones, around two fifths found once. Sequenced material: CD4+ T cells sorted from blood, taken at approximately week 30, from a patient treated with tofacitinib. The receptors were sampled from a human donor with alopecia areata. CDR3s include the opening cysteine and the closing phenylalanine or tryptophan. The D gene is left open where the match is weak. Rows give clone size only sometimes, using once, few, many, or a class for an expanded clone.

d_call: TRBD2; v_call: TRBV7-9; clone_size: -; j_call: TRBJ2-7; cdr3_aa: CASSSSGLAYEQYF; cdr3_nt: TGTGCCAGCAGCTCATCGGGACTAGCCTACGAGCAGTACTTC
d_call: -; v_call: TRBV5-1; clone_size: -; j_call: TRBJ2-3; cdr3_aa: CASSFRSSTDTQYF; cdr3_nt: TGCGCCAGCAGCTTCAGATCTAGCACAGATACGCAGTATTTT
d_call: -; v_call: TRBV5-4; clone_size: -; j_call: TRBJ2-3; cdr3_aa: CASSLRGDTQYF; cdr3_nt: TGTGCCAGCAGCTTGAGGGGAGATACGCAGTATTTT
d_call: -; v_call: TRBV7-9; clone_size: few; j_call: TRBJ2-1; cdr3_aa: CASTPSDRTDYNEQFF; cdr3_nt: TGTGCCAGCACCCCATCAGACAGGACAGACTACAATGAGCAGTTCTTC
d_call: TRBD1; v_call: TRBV6-6; clone_size: -; j_call: TRBJ1-1; cdr3_aa: CASWTGIVEAFF; cdr3_nt: TGTGCCAGCTGGACAGGGATCGTTGAAGCTTTCTTT
d_call: TRBD2; v_call: TRBV5-1; clone_size: -; j_call: TRBJ2-3; cdr3_aa: CASSLAPGGFTDTQYF; cdr3_nt: TGCGCCAGCAGCTTGGCTCCGGGGGGATTCACAGATACGCAGTATTTT
d_call: -; v_call: TRBV25-1; clone_size: -; j_call: TRBJ2-5; cdr3_aa: CASSEQGRETQYF; cdr3_nt: TGTGCCAGCAGTGAACAGGGGAGGGAGACCCAGTACTTC
d_call: -; v_call: TRBV30; clone_size: -; j_call: TRBJ2-1; cdr3_aa: CAWREWGAKYNEQFF; cdr3_nt: TGTGCCTGGAGGGAATGGGGTGCCAAGTACAATGAGCAGTTCTTC
d_call: -; v_call: TRBV6-5; clone_size: -; j_call: TRBJ2-1; cdr3_aa: CASSYSPRNEQFF; cdr3_nt: TGTGCCAGCAGTTACTCGCCTAGAAATGAGCAGTTCTTC
d_call: TRBD1; v_call: TRBV30; clone_size: few; j_call: TRBJ1-2; cdr3_aa: CAWRPTGGNYGYTF; cdr3_nt: TGTGCCTGGAGACCCACAGGGGGCAACTATGGCTACACCTTC
d_call: TRBD1; v_call: TRBV6-1; clone_size: few; j_call: TRBJ1-1; cdr3_aa: CASSEWTGEAFF; cdr3_nt: TGTGCCAGCAGTGAATGGACAGGTGAAGCTTTCTTT
d_call: -; v_call: TRBV7-2; clone_size: few; j_call: TRBJ2-7; cdr3_aa: CASSDTGTLSVEQYF; cdr3_nt: TGTGCCAGCAGCGACACCGGGACCCTATCTGTCGAGCAGTACTTC
d_call: -; v_call: TRBV7-2; clone_size: few; j_call: TRBJ2-2; cdr3_aa: CASSLVTGELFF; cdr3_nt: TGTGCCAGCAGCTTAGTTACCGGGGAGCTGTTTTTT
d_call: -; v_call: TRBV7-8; clone_size: -; j_call: TRBJ2-7; cdr3_aa: CASSLVEGRTYEQYF; cdr3_nt: TGTGCCAGCAGCTTAGTGGAGGGGAGGACCTACGAGCAGTACTTC
d_call: -; v_call: TRBV9; clone_size: -; j_call: TRBJ2-2; cdr3_aa: CASSTRQYTGELFF; cdr3_nt: TGTGCCAGCAGCACTCGACAGTACACCGGGGAGCTGTTTTTT
d_call: TRBD2; v_call: TRBV7-9; clone_size: -; j_call: TRBJ2-3; cdr3_aa: CASRRTSVPSDTQYF; cdr3_nt: TGTGCCAGCAGAAGGACTAGCGTCCCTTCAGATACGCAGTATTTT
d_call: -; v_call: TRBV6-5; clone_size: -; j_call: TRBJ1-5; cdr3_aa: CASSGQGYQPQHF; cdr3_nt: TGTGCCAGCAGTGGGCAGGGCTATCAGCCCCAGCATTTT
d_call: -; v_call: TRBV29-1; clone_size: few; j_call: TRBJ2-7; cdr3_aa: CSVEENSYEQYF; cdr3_nt: TGCAGCGTTGAGGAGAATTCCTACGAGCAGTACTTC
d_call: -; v_call: TRBV4-2; clone_size: -; j_call: TRBJ2-5; cdr3_aa: CASSQERHDQETQYF; cdr3_nt: TGTGCCAGCAGCCAAGAGAGGCACGACCAAGAGACCCAGTACTTC
d_call: -; v_call: TRBV19; clone_size: few; j_call: TRBJ1-5; cdr3_aa: CASNPTRRENQPQHF; cdr3_nt: TGTGCCAGTAATCCCACCCGCAGGGAAAATCAGCCCCAGCATTTT
d_call: -; v_call: TRBV29-1; clone_size: few; j_call: TRBJ2-3; cdr3_aa: CSVEQDSHTQYF; cdr3_nt: TGCAGCGTTGAGCAGGACTCTCATACGCAGTATTTT
d_call: -; v_call: TRBV2; clone_size: -; j_call: TRBJ1-4; cdr3_aa: CASSEQGRSEKLFF; cdr3_nt: TGTGCCAGCAGTGAACAGGGAAGAAGTGAAAAACTGTTTTTT
d_call: -; v_call: TRBV7-9; clone_size: -; j_call: TRBJ1-1; cdr3_aa: CASSSQGNTEAFF; cdr3_nt: TGTGCCAGCAGCTCACAGGGGAACACTGAAGCTTTCTTT
d_call: -; v_call: TRBV9; clone_size: -; j_call: TRBJ2-3; cdr3_aa: CASSVSVDTQYF; cdr3_nt: TGTGCCAGCAGCGTTTCGGTAGATACGCAGTATTTT
d_call: TRBD1; v_call: TRBV6-1; clone_size: few; j_call: TRBJ1-2; cdr3_aa: CASSVTGRDYGYTF; cdr3_nt: TGTGCCAGCAGTGTGACAGGGAGGGACTATGGCTACACCTTC
d_call: -; v_call: TRBV25-1; clone_size: -; j_call: TRBJ1-4; cdr3_aa: CASSERTRTNEKLFF; cdr3_nt: TGTGCCAGCAGTGAAAGGACAAGAACTAATGAAAAACTGTTTTTT
d_call: TRBD1; v_call: TRBV18; clone_size: -; j_call: TRBJ2-5; cdr3_aa: CASQTSGQGQETQYF; cdr3_nt: TGTGCCAGCCAAACATCGGGACAGGGACAAGAGACCCAGTACTTC
d_call: -; v_call: TRBV5-1; clone_size: -; j_call: TRBJ2-1; cdr3_aa: CASSFWTGNEQFF; cdr3_nt: TGCGCCAGCAGCTTCTGGACGGGTAATGAGCAGTTCTTC
d_call: -; v_call: TRBV30; clone_size: -; j_call: TRBJ2-3; cdr3_aa: CAWALQGRRDTQYF; cdr3_nt: TGTGCCTGGGCCCTTCAGGGGCGCAGAGATACGCAGTATTTT
d_call: -; v_call: TRBV2; clone_size: few; j_call: TRBJ1-1; cdr3_aa: CASSEAPRKRVAFF; cdr3_nt: TGTGCCAGCAGTGAAGCGCCGAGGAAAAGGGTGGCTTTCTTT
d_call: -; v_call: TRBV30; clone_size: -; j_call: TRBJ1-5; cdr3_aa: CAWSVQGSLSNQPQHF; cdr3_nt: TGTGCCTGGAGTGTGCAGGGTAGTTTGAGCAATCAGCCCCAGCATTTT
d_call: -; v_call: TRBV7-9; clone_size: few; j_call: TRBJ2-2; cdr3_aa: CASSLGRRTGPNTGELFF; cdr3_nt: TGTGCCAGCAGCTTAGGACGTCGGACGGGTCCTAACACCGGGGAGCTGTTTTTT
d_call: -; v_call: TRBV7-2; clone_size: few; j_call: TRBJ1-2; cdr3_aa: CASSLRGDYGYTF; cdr3_nt: TGTGCCAGCAGCTTAAGGGGAGACTATGGCTACACCTTC
d_call: TRBD2; v_call: TRBV4-1; clone_size: -; j_call: TRBJ2-5; cdr3_aa: CASSPGLLAGGQGQETQYF; cdr3_nt: TGCGCCAGCAGCCCAGGACTATTGGCGGGAGGTCAAGGGCAAGAGACCCAGTACTTC
d_call: -; v_call: TRBV5-1; clone_size: once; j_call: TRBJ2-1; cdr3_aa: CASSLAGLAEQFF; cdr3_nt: TGCGCCAGCAGCTTGGCAGGGTTGGCTGAGCAGTTCTTC
d_call: -; v_call: TRBV9; clone_size: -; j_call: TRBJ1-5; cdr3_aa: CASSGEKSNQPQHF; cdr3_nt: TGTGCCAGCAGCGGCGAGAAGAGCAATCAGCCCCAGCATTTT
d_call: -; v_call: TRBV30; clone_size: -; j_call: TRBJ1-1; cdr3_aa: CAWSGDGVTEAFF; cdr3_nt: TGTGCCTGGAGTGGGGATGGGGTCACTGAAGCTTTCTTT
d_call: -; v_call: TRBV9; clone_size: -; j_call: TRBJ2-7; cdr3_aa: CASSVDSGTREQYF; cdr3_nt: TGTGCCAGCAGCGTAGATTCAGGGACCCGCGAGCAGTACTTC
d_call: -; v_call: TRBV18; clone_size: -; j_call: TRBJ1-4; cdr3_aa: CASSPLLVDGEKLFF; cdr3_nt: TGTGCCAGCTCACCATTGTTGGTTGATGGTGAAAAACTGTTTTTT
d_call: TRBD1; v_call: TRBV7-6; clone_size: -; j_call: TRBJ1-2; cdr3_aa: CASSLAHRGYGYTF; cdr3_nt: TGTGCCAGCAGCTTAGCGCACAGGGGCTATGGCTACACCTTC
d_call: -; v_call: TRBV5-1; clone_size: -; j_call: TRBJ1-1; cdr3_aa: CASSQATNTEAFF; cdr3_nt: TGCGCCAGCAGCCAAGCCACGAACACTGAAGCTTTCTTT
d_call: -; v_call: TRBV2; clone_size: -; j_call: TRBJ1-6; cdr3_aa: CATQDSSYNSPLHF; cdr3_nt: TGTGCCACCCAGGACAGCTCCTATAATTCACCCCTCCACTTT
d_call: -; v_call: TRBV4-1; clone_size: few; j_call: TRBJ2-7; cdr3_aa: CASSQLGLNEQYF; cdr3_nt: TGCGCCAGCAGCCAGCTAGGGCTCAACGAGCAGTACTTC
d_call: TRBD1; v_call: TRBV7-8; clone_size: few; j_call: TRBJ2-4; cdr3_aa: CASSLLQGASESHF; cdr3_nt: TGTGCCAGCAGCTTATTACAGGGGGCATCCGAGTCGCACTTC
d_call: -; v_call: TRBV7-2; clone_size: -; j_call: TRBJ2-3; cdr3_aa: CASSAGPRRTDTQYF; cdr3_nt: TGTGCCAGCAGCGCCGGGCCGCGCCGCACAGATACGCAGTATTTT
d_call: TRBD1; v_call: TRBV6-5; clone_size: few; j_call: TRBJ2-3; cdr3_aa: CASSYEGRGPGDTQYF; cdr3_nt: TGTGCCAGCAGTTACGAAGGCAGGGGGCCCGGAGATACGCAGTATTTT
d_call: TRBD1; v_call: TRBV5-4; clone_size: -; j_call: TRBJ2-6; cdr3_aa: CASSLDDRAGANVLTF; cdr3_nt: TGTGCCAGCAGCTTGGACGACAGGGCTGGGGCCAACGTCCTGACTTTC
d_call: -; v_call: TRBV7-9; clone_size: few; j_call: TRBJ2-6; cdr3_aa: CASSLAGKGTFSGANVLTF; cdr3_nt: TGTGCCAGCAGCTTAGCGGGGAAAGGAACCTTCTCTGGGGCCAACGTCCTGACTTTC
d_call: -; v_call: TRBV20-1; clone_size: -; j_call: TRBJ2-3; cdr3_aa: CSVGRDTQYF; cdr3_nt: TGCAGTGTAGGGAGGGATACGCAGTATTTT
d_call: -; v_call: TRBV11-2; clone_size: -; j_call: TRBJ1-3; cdr3_aa: CASSLDLQKGNTIYF; cdr3_nt: TGTGCCAGCAGCTTAGACCTCCAGAAGGGAAACACCATATATTTT
d_call: -; v_call: TRBV25-1; clone_size: few; j_call: TRBJ1-2; cdr3_aa: CASSAGSVVDTF; cdr3_nt: TGTGCCAGCAGTGCGGGATCTGTAGTGGACACCTTC
d_call: TRBD1; v_call: TRBV7-2; clone_size: -; j_call: TRBJ2-4; cdr3_aa: CASWNRQGLAKNIQYF; cdr3_nt: TGTGCCAGCTGGAACCGACAGGGGCTAGCCAAAAACATTCAGTACTTC
d_call: TRBD1; v_call: TRBV9; clone_size: few; j_call: TRBJ2-2; cdr3_aa: CASSVRTGTGELFF; cdr3_nt: TGTGCCAGCAGCGTAAGGACAGGGACCGGGGAGCTGTTTTTT